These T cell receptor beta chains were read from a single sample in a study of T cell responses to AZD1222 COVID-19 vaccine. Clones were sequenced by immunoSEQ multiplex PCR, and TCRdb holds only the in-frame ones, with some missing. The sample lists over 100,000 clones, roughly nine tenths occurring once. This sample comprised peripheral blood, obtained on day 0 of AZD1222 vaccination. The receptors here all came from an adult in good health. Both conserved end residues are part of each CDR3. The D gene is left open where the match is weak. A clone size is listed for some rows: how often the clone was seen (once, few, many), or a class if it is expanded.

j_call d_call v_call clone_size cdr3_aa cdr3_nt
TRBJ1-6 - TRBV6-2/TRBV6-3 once CASSYSRQRVGSPLHF TGTGCCAGCAGTTACTCCCGCCAGCGGGTGGGTTCACCCCTCCACTTT
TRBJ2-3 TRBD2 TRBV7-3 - CASSRRLAGADTQYF TGTGCCAGCAGCCGCCGACTAGCGGGGGCAGATACGCAGTATTTT
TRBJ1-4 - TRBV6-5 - CASIRHGNEKLFF TGTGCCAGCATCCGACACGGGAATGAAAAACTGTTTTTT
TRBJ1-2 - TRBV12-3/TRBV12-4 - CASSFSGTYGYTF TGTGCCAGCAGTTTTTCAGGGACCTATGGCTACACCTTC
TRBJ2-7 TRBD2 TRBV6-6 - CASRQGLAGREQYF TGTGCCAGCAGGCAGGGACTAGCGGGGCGCGAGCAGTACTTC
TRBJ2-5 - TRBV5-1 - CASSLFLSSEETQYF TGCGCCAGCAGCTTGTTTTTGTCTAGTGAAGAGACCCAGTACTTC
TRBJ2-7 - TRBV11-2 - CASSLAGTPSYEQYF TGTGCCAGCAGCTTAGCTGGGACCCCTTCCTACGAGCAGTACTTC
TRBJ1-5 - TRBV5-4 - CASSVDSNQPQHF TGTGCCAGCAGCGTGGACAGTAATCAGCCCCAGCATTTT
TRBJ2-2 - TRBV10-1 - CASSDLGATGNTGELFF TGCGCCAGCAGTGACCTCGGGGCCACGGGGAACACCGGGGAGCTGTTTTTT
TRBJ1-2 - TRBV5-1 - CASSLARGDGYTF TGCGCCAGCAGCCTTGCGCGAGGGGATGGCTACACCTTC
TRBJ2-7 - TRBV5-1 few CASSPGELGPEQYF TGCGCCAGCAGCCCAGGGGAGTTGGGGCCCGAGCAGTACTTC
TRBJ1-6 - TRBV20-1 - CSASRSGTRYSPLHF TGCAGTGCTAGTCGTTCGGGGACTAGGTATTCACCCCTCCACTTT
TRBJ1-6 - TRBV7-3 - CASRPTQKSSPLHF TGTGCCAGCAGGCCGACACAAAAAAGTTCACCCCTCCACTTT
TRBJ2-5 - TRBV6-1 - CASSEWGWSETQYF TGTGCCAGCAGTGAATGGGGGTGGTCAGAGACCCAGTACTTC